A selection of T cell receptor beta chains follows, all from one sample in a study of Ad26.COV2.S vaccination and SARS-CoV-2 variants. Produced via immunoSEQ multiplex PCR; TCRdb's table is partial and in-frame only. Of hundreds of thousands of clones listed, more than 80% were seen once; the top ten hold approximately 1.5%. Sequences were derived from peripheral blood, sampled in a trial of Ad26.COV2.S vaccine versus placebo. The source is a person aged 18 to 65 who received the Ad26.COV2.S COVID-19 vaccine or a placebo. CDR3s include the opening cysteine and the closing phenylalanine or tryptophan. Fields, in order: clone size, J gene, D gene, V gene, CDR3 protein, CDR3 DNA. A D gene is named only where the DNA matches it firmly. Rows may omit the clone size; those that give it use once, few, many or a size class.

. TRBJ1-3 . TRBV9 CASSSEYSGNTIYF TGTGCCAGCAGCTCCGAGTACTCTGGAAACACCATATATTTT
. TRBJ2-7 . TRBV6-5 CASSYGGGGYEQYF TGTGCCAGCAGTTACGGAGGGGGCGGCTACGAGCAGTACTTC
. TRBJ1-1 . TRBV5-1 CASSLEAGRGTEAFF TGCGCCAGCAGCTTGGAGGCAGGGAGGGGGACTGAAGCTTTCTTT
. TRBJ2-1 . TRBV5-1 CASSLAPGFYNEQFF TGCGCCAGCAGCTTGGCCCCGGGATTTTACAATGAGCAGTTCTTC
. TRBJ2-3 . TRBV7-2 CASSLGASRSTDTQYF TGTGCCAGCAGCTTAGGGGCCAGCCGAAGCACAGATACGCAGTATTTT
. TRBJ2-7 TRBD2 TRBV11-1 CASSFRLAGPYEQYF TGTGCCAGCAGCTTCAGACTAGCGGGACCCTACGAGCAGTACTTC
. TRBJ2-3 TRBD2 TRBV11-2 CASSLEGLAERGADTQYF TGTGCCAGCAGCTTAGAGGGACTAGCGGAGAGAGGTGCAGATACGCAGTATTTT
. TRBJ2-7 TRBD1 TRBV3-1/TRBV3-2 CASSPYRTGYYEQYF TGTGCCAGCAGCCCGTACCGGACAGGCTACTACGAGCAGTACTTC
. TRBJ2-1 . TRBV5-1 CASYELSHEQFF TGCGCCAGCTATGAGCTGAGCCATGAGCAGTTCTTC
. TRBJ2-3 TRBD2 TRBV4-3 CASSRSGYTDTQYF TGCGCCAGCAGCCGTAGCGGGTACACAGATACGCAGTATTTT
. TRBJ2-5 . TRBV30 CACAGRRVETQYF TGTGCCTGCGCAGGGAGAAGGGTTGAGACCCAGTACTTC
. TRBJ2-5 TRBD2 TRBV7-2 CASSASSGSGGETQYF TGTGCCAGCAGCGCATCTAGCGGGTCGGGGGGAGAGACCCAGTACTTC
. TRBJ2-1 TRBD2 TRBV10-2 CASSEQAGDGNEQFF TGCGCCAGCAGTGAGCAAGCGGGAGATGGGAATGAGCAGTTCTTC
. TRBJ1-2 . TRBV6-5 CASSYQGTGNYYGYTF TGTGCCAGCAGTTACCAGGGGACGGGTAACTACTATGGCTACACCTTC
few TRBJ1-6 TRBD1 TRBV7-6 CASSLTGGSPLHF TGTGCCAGCAGCTTAACAGGGGGATCACCCCTCCACTTT
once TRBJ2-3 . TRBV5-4 CASSRDGTSTDTQYF TGTGCCAGCAGCCGGGACGGCACTAGCACAGATACGCAGTATTTT
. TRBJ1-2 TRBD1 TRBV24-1 CATSDGQGSGYTF TGTGCCACCAGTGACGGACAGGGAAGTGGCTACACCTTC
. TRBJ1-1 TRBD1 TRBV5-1 CASSSQGDFGTEAFF TGCGCCAGCAGCTCACAGGGGGACTTTGGGACTGAAGCTTTCTTT
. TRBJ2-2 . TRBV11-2 CASSLVRVGANTGELFF TGTGCCAGCAGCTTAGTTCGAGTCGGCGCGAACACCGGGGAGCTGTTTTTT
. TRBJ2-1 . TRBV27 CASSPTGAQYYNEQFF TGTGCCAGCAGCCCTACCGGGGCCCAATACTACAATGAGCAGTTCTTC
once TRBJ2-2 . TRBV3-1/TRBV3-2 CASSQVSGGAGELFF TGTGCCAGCAGCCAAGTTTCAGGGGGGGCCGGGGAGCTGTTTTTT
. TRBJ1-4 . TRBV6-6 CATSRATNEKLFF TGTGCCACAAGCCGGGCAACTAATGAAAAACTGTTTTTT
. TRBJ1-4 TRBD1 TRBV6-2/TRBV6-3 CASSSGRGQELFF TGTGCCAGCAGCTCAGGCAGGGGGCAAGAACTGTTTTTT
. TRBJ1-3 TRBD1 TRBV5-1 CASSGMGQGGNTIYF TGCGCCAGCAGCGGGATGGGACAGGGAGGAAACACCATATATTTT
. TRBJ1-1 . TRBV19 CASSYGSMNTEAFF TGTGCCAGTAGTTATGGGAGCATGAACACTGAAGCTTTCTTT
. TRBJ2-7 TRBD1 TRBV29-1 CSVGDSSSYEQYF TGCAGCGTCGGGGACAGCTCCTCCTACGAGCAGTACTTC
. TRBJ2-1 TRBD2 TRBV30 CAWSVRREGRKEQFF TGTGCCTGGAGTGTACGGCGGGAGGGCCGGAAGGAGCAGTTCTTC
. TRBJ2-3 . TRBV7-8 CASRAGYTDTQYF TGTGCCAGCCGAGCAGGTTACACAGATACGCAGTATTTT
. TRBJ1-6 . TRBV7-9 CASSLAFTPLNSPLHF TGTGCCAGCAGCTTAGCGTTTACGCCTCTTAATTCACCCCTCCACTTT
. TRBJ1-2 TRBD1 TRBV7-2 CASSSEGTGVYYGYTF TGTGCCAGCAGCTCCGAAGGGACAGGGGTATACTATGGCTACACCTTC
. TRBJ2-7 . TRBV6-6 CASSYNYEQYF TGTGCCAGCAGCTACAACTACGAGCAGTACTTC
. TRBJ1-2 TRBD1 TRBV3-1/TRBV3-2 CASSPTGNYGYTF TGTGCCAGCAGCCCGACAGGGAACTATGGCTACACCTTC
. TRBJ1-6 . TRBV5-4 CASSLFRGEYNSPLHF TGTGCCAGCAGCTTGTTCCGGGGGGAATATAATTCACCCCTCCACTTT